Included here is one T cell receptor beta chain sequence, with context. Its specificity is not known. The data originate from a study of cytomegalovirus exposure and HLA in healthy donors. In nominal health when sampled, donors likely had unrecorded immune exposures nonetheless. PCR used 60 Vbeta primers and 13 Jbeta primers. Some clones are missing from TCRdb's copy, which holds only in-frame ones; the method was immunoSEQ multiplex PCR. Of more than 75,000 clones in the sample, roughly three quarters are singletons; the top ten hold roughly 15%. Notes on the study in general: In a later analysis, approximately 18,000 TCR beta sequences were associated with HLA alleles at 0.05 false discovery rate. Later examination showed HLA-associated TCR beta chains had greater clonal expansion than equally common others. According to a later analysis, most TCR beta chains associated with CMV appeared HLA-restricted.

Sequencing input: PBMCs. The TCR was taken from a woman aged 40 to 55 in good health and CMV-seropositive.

The DNA for the CDR3 is TGTGCCAGCAGCGGGACAGTTGACTCTGGGGCCAACGTCCTGACTTTC. As protein: CASSGTVDSGANVLTF. The rearrangement uses TRBV9 and TRBJ2-6; a possible D gene is TRBD1 (6 bases). From germline, CDR1 is SGDLS and CDR2 YYNGEE. This CDR3 is built from 16 residues. V was clipped by 3 bases and J by 0 bases, with 10 bases between them.